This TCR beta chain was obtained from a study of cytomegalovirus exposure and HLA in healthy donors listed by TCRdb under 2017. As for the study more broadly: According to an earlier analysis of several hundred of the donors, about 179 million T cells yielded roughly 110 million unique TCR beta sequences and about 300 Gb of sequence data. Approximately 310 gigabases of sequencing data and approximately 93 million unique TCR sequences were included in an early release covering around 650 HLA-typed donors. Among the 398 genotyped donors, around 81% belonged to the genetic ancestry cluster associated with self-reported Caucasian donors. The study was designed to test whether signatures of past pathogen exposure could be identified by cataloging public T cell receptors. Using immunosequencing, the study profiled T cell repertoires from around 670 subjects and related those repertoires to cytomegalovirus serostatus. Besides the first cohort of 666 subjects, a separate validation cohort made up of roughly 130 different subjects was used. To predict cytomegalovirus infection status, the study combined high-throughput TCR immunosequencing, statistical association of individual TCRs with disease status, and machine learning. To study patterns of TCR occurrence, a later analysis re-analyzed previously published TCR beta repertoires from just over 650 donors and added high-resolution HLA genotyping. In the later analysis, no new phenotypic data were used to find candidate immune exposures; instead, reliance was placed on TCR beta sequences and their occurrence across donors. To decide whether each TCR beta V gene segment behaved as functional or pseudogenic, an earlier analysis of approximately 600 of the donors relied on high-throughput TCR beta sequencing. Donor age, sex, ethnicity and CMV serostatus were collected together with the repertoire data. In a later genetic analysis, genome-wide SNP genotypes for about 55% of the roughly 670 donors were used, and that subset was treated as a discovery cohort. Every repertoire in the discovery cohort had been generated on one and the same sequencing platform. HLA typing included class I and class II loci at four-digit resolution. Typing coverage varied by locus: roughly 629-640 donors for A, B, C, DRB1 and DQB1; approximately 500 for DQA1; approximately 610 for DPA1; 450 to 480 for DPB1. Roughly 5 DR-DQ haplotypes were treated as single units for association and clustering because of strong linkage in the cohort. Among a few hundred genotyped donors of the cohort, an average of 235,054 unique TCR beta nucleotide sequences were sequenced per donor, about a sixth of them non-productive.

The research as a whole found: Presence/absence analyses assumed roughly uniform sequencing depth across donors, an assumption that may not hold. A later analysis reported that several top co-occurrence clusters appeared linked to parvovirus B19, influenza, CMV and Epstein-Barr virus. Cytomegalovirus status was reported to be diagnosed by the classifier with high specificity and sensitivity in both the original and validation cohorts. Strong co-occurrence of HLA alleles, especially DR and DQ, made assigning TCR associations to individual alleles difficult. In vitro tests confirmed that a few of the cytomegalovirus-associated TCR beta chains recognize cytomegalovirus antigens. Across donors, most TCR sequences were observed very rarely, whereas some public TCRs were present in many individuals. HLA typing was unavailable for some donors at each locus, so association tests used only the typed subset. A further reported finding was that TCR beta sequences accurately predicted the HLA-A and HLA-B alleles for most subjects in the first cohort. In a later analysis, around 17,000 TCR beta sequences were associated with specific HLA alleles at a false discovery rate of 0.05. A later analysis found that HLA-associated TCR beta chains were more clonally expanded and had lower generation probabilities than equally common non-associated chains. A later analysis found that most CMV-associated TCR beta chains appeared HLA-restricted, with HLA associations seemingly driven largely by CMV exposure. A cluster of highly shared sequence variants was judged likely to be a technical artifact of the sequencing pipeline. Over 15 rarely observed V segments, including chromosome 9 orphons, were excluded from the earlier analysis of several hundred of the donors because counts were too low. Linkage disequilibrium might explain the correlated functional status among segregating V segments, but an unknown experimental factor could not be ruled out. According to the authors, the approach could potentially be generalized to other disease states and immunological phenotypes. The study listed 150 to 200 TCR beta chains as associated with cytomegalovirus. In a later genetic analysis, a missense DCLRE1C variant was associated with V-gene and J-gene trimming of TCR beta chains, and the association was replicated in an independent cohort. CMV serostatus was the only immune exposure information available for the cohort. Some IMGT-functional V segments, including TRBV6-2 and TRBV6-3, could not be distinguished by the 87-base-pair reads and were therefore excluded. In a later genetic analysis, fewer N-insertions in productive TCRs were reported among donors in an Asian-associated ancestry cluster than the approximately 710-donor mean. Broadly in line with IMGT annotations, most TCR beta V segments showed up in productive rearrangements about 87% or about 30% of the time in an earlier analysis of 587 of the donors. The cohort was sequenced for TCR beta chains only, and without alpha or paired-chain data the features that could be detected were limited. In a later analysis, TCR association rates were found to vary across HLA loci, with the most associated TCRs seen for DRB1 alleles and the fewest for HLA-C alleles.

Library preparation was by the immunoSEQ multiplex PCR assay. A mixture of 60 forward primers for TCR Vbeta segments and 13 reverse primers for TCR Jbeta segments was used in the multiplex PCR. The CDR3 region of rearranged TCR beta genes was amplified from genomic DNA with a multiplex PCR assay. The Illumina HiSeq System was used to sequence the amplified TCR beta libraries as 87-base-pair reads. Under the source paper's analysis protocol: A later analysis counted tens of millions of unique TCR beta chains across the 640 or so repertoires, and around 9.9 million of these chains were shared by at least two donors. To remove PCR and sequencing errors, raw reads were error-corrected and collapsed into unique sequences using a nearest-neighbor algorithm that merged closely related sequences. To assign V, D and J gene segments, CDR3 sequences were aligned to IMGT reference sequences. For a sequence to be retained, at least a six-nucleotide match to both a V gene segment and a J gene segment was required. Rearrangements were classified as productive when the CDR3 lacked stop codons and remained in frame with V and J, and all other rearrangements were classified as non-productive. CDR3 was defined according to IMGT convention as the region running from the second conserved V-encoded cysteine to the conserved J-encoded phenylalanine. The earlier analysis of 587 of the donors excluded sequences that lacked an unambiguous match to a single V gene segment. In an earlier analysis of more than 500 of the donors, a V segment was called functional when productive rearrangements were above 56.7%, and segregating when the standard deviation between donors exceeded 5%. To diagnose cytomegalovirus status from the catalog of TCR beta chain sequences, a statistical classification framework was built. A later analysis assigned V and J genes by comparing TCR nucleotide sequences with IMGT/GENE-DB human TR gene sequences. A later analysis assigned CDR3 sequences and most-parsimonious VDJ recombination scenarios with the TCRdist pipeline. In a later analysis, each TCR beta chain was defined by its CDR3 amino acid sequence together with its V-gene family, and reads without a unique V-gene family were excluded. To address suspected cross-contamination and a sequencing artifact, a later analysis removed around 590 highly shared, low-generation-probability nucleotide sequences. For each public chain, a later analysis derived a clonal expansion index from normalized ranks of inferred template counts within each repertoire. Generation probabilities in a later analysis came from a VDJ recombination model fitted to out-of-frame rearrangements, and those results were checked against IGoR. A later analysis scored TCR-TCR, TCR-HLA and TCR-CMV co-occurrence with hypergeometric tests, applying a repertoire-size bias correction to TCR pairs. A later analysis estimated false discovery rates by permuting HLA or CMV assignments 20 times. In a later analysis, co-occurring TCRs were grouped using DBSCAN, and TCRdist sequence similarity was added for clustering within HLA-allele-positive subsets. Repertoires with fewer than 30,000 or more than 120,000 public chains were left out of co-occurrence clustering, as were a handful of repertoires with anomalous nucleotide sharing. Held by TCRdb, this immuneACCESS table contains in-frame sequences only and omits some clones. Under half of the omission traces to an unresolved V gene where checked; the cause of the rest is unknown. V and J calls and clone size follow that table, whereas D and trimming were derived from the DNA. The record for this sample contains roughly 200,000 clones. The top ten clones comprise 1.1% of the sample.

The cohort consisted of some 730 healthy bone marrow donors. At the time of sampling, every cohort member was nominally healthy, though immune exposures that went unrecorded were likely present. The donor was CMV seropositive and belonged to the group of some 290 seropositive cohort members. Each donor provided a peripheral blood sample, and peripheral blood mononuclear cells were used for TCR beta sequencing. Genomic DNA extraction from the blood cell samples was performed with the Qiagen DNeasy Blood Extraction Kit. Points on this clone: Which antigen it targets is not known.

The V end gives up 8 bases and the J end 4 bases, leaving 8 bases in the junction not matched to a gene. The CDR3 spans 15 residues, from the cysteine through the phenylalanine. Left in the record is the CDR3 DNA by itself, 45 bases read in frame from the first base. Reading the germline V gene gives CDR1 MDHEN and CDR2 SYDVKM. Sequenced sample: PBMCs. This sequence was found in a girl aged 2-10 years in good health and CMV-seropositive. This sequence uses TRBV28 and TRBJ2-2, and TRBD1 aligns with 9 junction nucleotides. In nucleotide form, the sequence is TGTGCCAGCTACACAGGGGGCGATCCCACCGGGGAGCTGTTTTTT. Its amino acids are CASYTGGDPTGELFF.